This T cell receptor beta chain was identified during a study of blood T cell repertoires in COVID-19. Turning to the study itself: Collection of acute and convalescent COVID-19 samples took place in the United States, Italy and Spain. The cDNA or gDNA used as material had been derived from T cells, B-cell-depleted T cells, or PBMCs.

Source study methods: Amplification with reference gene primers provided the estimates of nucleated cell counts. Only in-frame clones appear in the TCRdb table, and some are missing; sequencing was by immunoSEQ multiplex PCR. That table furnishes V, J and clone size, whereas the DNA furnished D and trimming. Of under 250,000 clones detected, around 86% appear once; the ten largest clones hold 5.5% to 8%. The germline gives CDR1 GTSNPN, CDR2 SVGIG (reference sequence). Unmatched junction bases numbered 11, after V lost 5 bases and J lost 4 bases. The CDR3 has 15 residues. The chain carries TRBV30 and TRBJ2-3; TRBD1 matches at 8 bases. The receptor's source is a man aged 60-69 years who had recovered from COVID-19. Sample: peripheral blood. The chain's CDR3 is CAWGFQGAPPDTQYF. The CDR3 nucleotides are TGTGCCTGGGGGTTTCAGGGGGCCCCCCCAGATACGCAGTATTTT. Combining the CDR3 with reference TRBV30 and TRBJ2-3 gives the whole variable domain SQTIHQWPATLVQPVGSPLSLECTVEGTSNPNLYWYRQAAGRGLQLLFYSVGIGQISSEVPQNLSASRPQDRQFILSSKKLLLSDSGFYLCAWGFQGAPPDTQYFGPGTRLTVL.